Below, 31 T cell receptor beta chains from the same sample are listed, as sequenced in a study of T cell responses to AZD1222 COVID-19 vaccine. Assay: immunoSEQ multiplex PCR; the TCRdb copy retains only in-frame clones and omits some. The sample carries approximately 100,000 clones, 86% recorded once. The sample was peripheral blood, taken on day 0 of AZD1222 vaccination. These receptors were collected from an adult in good health.

The chain recombines TRBV4-3 with TRBJ2-3; 7 nucleotides match TRBD2. Trimming took 4 bases from V and 6 from J; bases not matched to a gene: 4. The CDR3 is 13 residues long. CDR1 is LGHNA and CDR2 is YSLEER in the germline V gene. In DNA, the CDR3 is TGCGCCAGCAGCCCGGCTAGCGGTGATACGCAGTATTTT. Protein product: CASSPASGDTQYF.

The chain uses TRBV6-2 or TRBV6-3 and TRBJ2-4, with 10 bases matching TRBD2. The CDR3 is 18 residues long. Germline CDR1 reads MNHEY; CDR2 reads SVGEGT. V shed 6 bases and J 1 base; nucleotides not matched to a gene: 12. For the CDR3, the DNA is TGTGCCAGCAGCCAGACTAGCGGGTCCGGCCGGGCCAAAAACATTCAGTACTTC. Translating gives CASSQTSGSGRAKNIQYF.

V usage is TRBV10-1 and J usage is TRBJ2-5, with a weak D call TRBD1 (5 bases). The CDR3 spans 14 residues. Germline CDR1 WNHNN, CDR2 SYGVQD (reference sequence). Trimming took 6 bases from V and 2 from J, leaving 13 bases between them. The chain's CDR3 is CASRPRTKQETQYF. The DNA for the CDR3 is TGCGCCAGCAGACCTCGGACAAAACAAGAGACCCAGTACTTC.

This chain joins TRBV5-1 and TRBJ2-7; D might be TRBD1 or TRBD2, each matching 5 bases. The CDR3 sequence is 15 residues long. Germline V lookup: CDR1 SGHRS, CDR2 YFSETQ. Trimming took off 2 bases at V and 0 bases at J, with 12 bases between the two ends. The CDR3 sequence: CASSFGAGGSYEQYF. The CDR3 DNA reads as TGCGCCAGCAGCTTCGGGGCAGGAGGCTCCTACGAGCAGTACTTC.

The CDR3 reads CASSQTVGNTEAFF. The CDR3 nucleotides read TGTGCCAGCAGTCAAACGGTAGGGAACACTGAAGCTTTCTTT. This chain links TRBV11-2 with TRBJ1-1; D is unclear. V dropped 6 bases and J dropped 1 base, with 12 bases sitting between them. The length of the CDR3 is 14 residues. The germline CDR1 and CDR2 sequences are SGHAT and FQNNGV.

The J gene is TRBJ2-1, the V gene TRBV27; 15 nucleotides agree with TRBD2. Trimming cost V 0 bases and J 5 bases; bases outside gene matches: 14. CDR3 length equals 21 residues. From germline, CDR1 is MNHEY and CDR2 SMNVEV (reference sequence). The CDR3 DNA is TGTGCCAGCAGTTTATCGTTGGGGGGACTAGCGGGAGGCCCGGGTGACAATGAGCAGTTCTTC. This sequence encodes CASSLSLGGLAGGPGDNEQFF.

The gene calls are TRBV20-1 and TRBJ1-5; tentative D call: TRBD1 (5 bases). Germline V gene lookup returns CDR1 DFQATT and CDR2 SNEGSKA (reference sequence). This CDR3 is built from 14 residues. The ends were cut back, 3 bases at V and 11 bases at J, with 20 bases in the middle. CDR3 sequence reads: CSASRDLPVRTQHF. CDR3 coding DNA: TGCAGTGCTAGTAGGGACCTGCCGGTTAGGACCCAGCATTTT.

The V gene is TRBV18, the J gene TRBJ1-5, with TRBD1 matching over 7 bases. Trimming at V came to 3 bases and at J to 2 bases, leaving 16 bases not matched to a gene. There are 19 residues in the CDR3. CDR1 and CDR2 (germline): KGHSH, LQKENI. CDR3 bases: TGTGCCAGCTCACCTAGAAAACTCCGACAGGGCAGGGGCAATCAGCCCCAGCATTTT. This sequence encodes CASSPRKLRQGRGNQPQHF.

The V gene is TRBV6-2 or TRBV6-3, the J gene TRBJ1-1; 8 bases line up with TRBD1. The V and J ends lost 5 bases and 1 base, in that order; junction bases with no gene match: 6. Looked up from germline, CDR1 is MNHEY and CDR2 is SVGEGT. CDR3 size: 15 residues. CDR3 coding DNA: TGTGCCAGCAGTGACAGGGGAGTTTGGAACACTGAAGCTTTCTTT. Translating it yields CASSDRGVWNTEAFF.

V usage is TRBV11-2 and J usage is TRBJ1-1, with a weak D call TRBD1 (5 bases). V was shortened by 5 bases and J by 9 bases, with 16 bases between the two germline ends. This CDR3 spans 13 amino acids. Per germline, CDR1 SGHAT and CDR2 FQNNGV. The CDR3 nucleotides are TGTGCCAGCAGCGCCTCGGGGGTGAAGAAAGCTTTCTTT. This encodes CASSASGVKKAFF.

This sequence joins TRBV5-8 and TRBJ2-4; D not resolved. The CDR3 has 14 residues. Trimming took off 1 base at V and 0 bases at J, with 5 bases between the two ends. Per the germline V gene, CDR1 is SGHTS and CDR2 is YDEGEE. The CDR3 region is CASSLQVAKNIQYF. CDR3 sequence (DNA): TGTGCCAGCAGCTTGCAGGTAGCCAAAAACATTCAGTACTTC.

The chain links TRBV6-2 or TRBV6-3 to TRBJ2-7; 7 nucleotides align to TRBD1. The CDR3 spans 15 residues. V shed 2 bases and J 4 bases; nucleotides not matched to a gene: 8. The germline V gene encodes CDR1 MNHEY and CDR2 SVGEGT. The CDR3 is CASSYLGTEKYEQYF. The CDR3 nucleotides are TGTGCCAGCAGTTACCTGGGGACAGAAAAATACGAGCAGTACTTC.

The count of this clone is one. This rearrangement joins TRBV5-1 to TRBJ2-7; 8 bases agree with TRBD2. This CDR3 contains 15 residues. V lost 0 bases and J lost 7; bases outside the gene matches: 9. Germline assignment: CDR1 SGHRS and CDR2 YFSETQ. CDR3 nucleotide sequence: TGCGCCAGCAGCTTGGAGGCGGGAGGAGGTCGGGAGCAGTACTTC. This encodes CASSLEAGGGREQYF. Combining the CDR3 with reference TRBV5-1 and TRBJ2-7 gives the whole variable domain KAGVTQTPRYLIKTRGQQVTLSCSPISGHRSVSWYQQTPGQGLQFLFEYFSETQRNKGNFPGRFSGRQFSNSRSEMNVSTLELGDSALYLCASSLEAGGGREQYFGPGTRLTVT.

This clone occurred once. The chain combines TRBV5-4 with TRBJ2-5; 11 bases are a match to TRBD2. Trimming took 2 bases from V and 2 from J; bases not matched to a gene: 5. Looked up from germline, CDR1 is SGHNT and CDR2 is YYREEE (reference sequence). The CDR3 is 16 amino acids. CDR3: CASSLGTSGNQETQYF. DNA of the CDR3: TGTGCCAGCAGCTTAGGGACTAGCGGAAATCAAGAGACCCAGTACTTC.

The chain recombines TRBV4-2 with TRBJ1-1, with D perhaps matching TRBD1 (5 bases). Germline V gene data show CDR1 as LGHNA and CDR2 as YNFKEQ. Trimming pared 6 bases from V and 1 base from J, leaving 18 bases between. The CDR3 length is 16 residues. CDR3 amino acids: CASSIKPKGPNTEAFF. The CDR3 bases are TGTGCCAGCAGTATTAAGCCCAAGGGACCGAACACTGAAGCTTTCTTT.

The chain recombines TRBV24-1 with TRBJ2-1, with 9 bases matching TRBD2. The CDR3 extends over 14 amino acids. Losses at the gene ends were 7 bases for V and 10 bases for J; bases not matched to a gene: 10. CDR1 is KGHDR, CDR2 SFDVKD, per germline. The CDR3 sequence is CATRGLAGGEEQFF. The CDR3 DNA follows: TGTGCCACCAGGGGCTTGGCGGGGGGGGAGGAGCAGTTCTTC.

The chain carries TRBV29-1 and TRBJ1-2; 9 bases agree with TRBD1. Germline V CDR1 and CDR2: SQVTM, ANQGSEA. V gave up 3 bases and J gave up 3 bases; unmatched junction bases: 8. This CDR3 is 15 amino acids long. DNA for the CDR3: TGCAGCGTTGAGAAATTGGACAGGGGATACTATGGCTACACCTTC. As protein: CSVEKLDRGYYGYTF.

The J gene is TRBJ1-1, the V gene TRBV28; D is undetermined. V lost 3 bases and J lost 1, with 9 bases in between. Germline V gene lookup returns CDR1 MDHEN and CDR2 SYDVKM. The CDR3 spans 14 residues. The CDR3 here is CASSFRPSNTEAFF. Written as DNA, the CDR3 is TGTGCCAGCAGTTTTCGCCCTTCGAACACTGAAGCTTTCTTT.

The genes are TRBV7-6 and TRBJ1-1; 7 bases line up with TRBD1. The CDR3 length is 14 residues. Germline V lookup: CDR1 SGHVS, CDR2 FNYEAQ. Trimming at V came to 3 bases and at J to 2 bases, leaving 3 bases not matched to a gene. The chain's CDR3 is CASSLGTANTEAFF. The CDR3 region has the DNA TGTGCCAGCAGCTTGGGGACAGCAAACACTGAAGCTTTCTTT.

The chain has TRBV7-2 and TRBJ2-7, with 8 bases aligning to TRBD2. CDR1 is SGHTA, CDR2 FQGNSA, per germline. CDR3 length: 15 amino acids. Trimming removed 3 bases from V and 2 bases from J; junction bases left unmatched: 6. The CDR3, as DNA: TGTGCCAGCAGCTTTGCCGGGAGGGCAGCCTACGAGCAGTACTTC. Protein product: CASSFAGRAAYEQYF.

The J gene is TRBJ2-7, the V gene TRBV6-2 or TRBV6-3, with no clear D. This CDR3 is 13 amino acids long. V shed 5 bases and J shed 2 bases, with 10 bases lying between them. Per the germline V gene, CDR1 is MNHEY and CDR2 is SVGEGT. The CDR3 reads CASSGEVAYEQYF. CDR3 bases: TGTGCCAGCAGTGGAGAGGTCGCCTACGAGCAGTACTTC.

The genes are TRBV11-2 and TRBJ1-6; TRBD1 is a possible D gene (5 bases). The CDR3 loop spans 16 amino acids. Germline lookup yields CDR1 SGHAT and CDR2 FQNNGV. V dropped 5 bases and J dropped 8 bases, with 19 bases sitting between them. The CDR3 DNA reads as TGTGCCAGCAGCCCCCGGGGCAGGGCTAATGATTCACCCCTCCACTTT. Amino acids: CASSPRGRANDSPLHF.

V usage is TRBV29-1 and J usage is TRBJ2-7; 12 bases map to TRBD2. V shed 3 bases, J shed 3 bases, and the junction held 3 bases outside the gene matches. The CDR3 is made up of 14 amino acids. Germline V gene lookup returns CDR1 SQVTM and CDR2 ANQGSEA. This CDR3 reads CSVDTGLAGYEQYF. DNA for the CDR3: TGCAGCGTTGATACGGGACTAGCGGGCTACGAGCAGTACTTC.

The V call is TRBV19, the J call TRBJ2-6; 7 bases are shared with TRBD2. This CDR3 is built from 13 residues. V trimming: 11 bases; J trimming: 1 base; junction bases outside the gene matches: 2. Per germline, CDR1 LNHDA and CDR2 SQIVND (reference sequence). The CDR3 protein is CAGGGSGANVLTF. In DNA, the CDR3 is TGTGCCGGGGGGGGTTCTGGGGCCAACGTCCTGACTTTC.

The CDR3 here is CASKTDDSSYEQYF. CDR3 in DNA: TGTGCCAGCAAAACAGACGATAGCTCCTACGAGCAGTACTTC. The gene calls are TRBV3-1 (or the pseudogene TRBV3-2) and TRBJ2-7; D gene unclear. This CDR3 spans 14 amino acids. V was cut by 7 bases and J by 0 bases, with 13 bases left in between. In germline, CDR1 is LGHDT, CDR2 YNNKEL (reference sequence).

This clone appeared a single time. The rearrangement joins TRBV5-1 to TRBJ1-4, with 7 bases that match TRBD1. V trimming: 5 bases; J trimming: 5 bases; junction bases outside the gene matches: 6. The V gene's germline CDR1 is SGHRS and CDR2 YFSETQ. The CDR3 sequence is 14 residues long. The CDR3 DNA reads as TGCGCCAGCAGTTGGTCAGGGGGAAATGAAAAACTGTTTTTT. Translated, it gives CASSWSGGNEKLFF.

About this clone: Other DNA sequences in this specimen translate into the identical CDR3. The V call is TRBV28, the J call TRBJ1-2; maybe TRBD1 (5 bases). Trimming took off 2 bases at V and 4 bases at J, with 8 bases between the two ends. CDR1 and CDR2 from the germline V gene are MDHEN and SYDVKM. The CDR3 is made up of 13 amino acids. The CDR3 coding sequence is TGTGCCAGCAGTTTAGGGCAGGGCTATGGCTACACCTTC. Protein product: CASSLGQGYGYTF.

The chain combines TRBV3-1 (or the pseudogene TRBV3-2) with TRBJ1-2; D is possibly TRBD1 (6 bases). Germline V CDR1 and CDR2: LGHDT, YNNKEL (reference sequence). V lost 2 bases, J lost 2 bases, and 12 bases lay in between. There are 15 residues in the CDR3. The chain's CDR3 is CASSQQSGQNYGYTF. The CDR3 DNA sequence: TGTGCCAGCAGCCAACAAAGCGGACAGAACTATGGCTACACCTTC.

This rearrangement joins TRBV6-5 to TRBJ1-3; D ambiguous. V was cut by 8 bases and J by 0 bases, with 5 bases left in between. CDR3 length: 12 amino acids. Germline CDR1 is MNHEY and CDR2 is SVGAGI. Here the CDR3 DNA reads TGTGCCAGCGTCGGCTCTGGAAACACCATATATTTT. Its protein is CASVGSGNTIYF.

This clone was picked up one time. V gene TRBV4-2 combines with J gene TRBJ2-1; D gene ambiguous. The CDR3 runs to 16 residues. Trimming took 0 bases from V and 8 from J, leaving 17 bases between them. The V gene's germline CDR1 is LGHNA and CDR2 YNFKEQ. The CDR3 reads CASSQDRAAKWDEQFF. CDR3 nucleotide sequence: TGTGCCAGCAGCCAAGATCGCGCGGCAAAATGGGATGAGCAGTTCTTC.

This sequence joins TRBV11-3 and TRBJ2-3; 15 bases match TRBD2. V lost 5 bases and J lost 4; bases outside the gene matches: 4. The germline gives CDR1 SGHNT, CDR2 YENEEA. CDR3 size: 16 residues. The CDR3 DNA follows: TGTGCCAGCAGCCCGGGGACTAGCGGGAGGTCAGATACGCAGTATTTT. Its translation is CASSPGTSGRSDTQYF.